The 8 T cell receptor beta chains below come from one sample, sequenced in a study of read filtering for tumor transcriptome and immune sequencing. From about 400 ng of RNA, a library with molecular barcoded alpha/delta and beta/gamma adaptors was made. Via MiXCR, TCRdb re-called the reads, giving one row per CDR3 protein. Of over 50,000 distinct CDR3 sequences in the sample, roughly 19% were seen once. The material sequenced was a population of CD138-negative cells sorted from bone marrow. These receptors came from a donor aged 40 or older with multiple myeloma.

This clonotype was detected ten times or more. V is TRBV28 and J is TRBJ2-3; 8 nucleotides align to TRBD1. CDR1 and CDR2 (germline): MDHEN, SYDVKM. CDR3 length: 15 amino acids. Unmatched junction bases numbered 10, after V lost 5 bases and J lost 6 bases. CDR3 loop: CASSPRTGYGDTQYF. Written as DNA, the CDR3 is TGTGCCAGCAGTCCCCGGACAGGGTATGGGGATACGCAGTATTTT.

In the case of this clonotype: This may stem from a read error, because a much larger clone lies one nucleotide away. CDR3 amino acids: CSSSPEPGGLAEQYF. The DNA of the CDR3 is TGTTCCAGCTCACCAGAGCCAGGGGGCTTAGCCGAGCAGTACTTC. The chain combines TRBV18 with TRBJ2-7, with TRBD1 matching 8 bases. The germline V gene has CDR1 KGHSH and CDR2 LQKENI. The CDR3 is 15 residues long.

This sequence joins TRBV12-3 or TRBV12-4 and TRBJ2-1, with TRBD2 identical over 8 bases. The CDR3 consists of 15 residues. The V segment lost 5 bases and the J segment 4 bases; nucleotides outside the gene matches: 7. CDR3 DNA: TGTGCCAGCAGTGACAGCGGGAGAGGATACAATGAGCAGTTCTTC. It codes for CASSDSGRGYNEQFF.

This clonotype was seen repeatedly, ten times or more. The V gene is TRBV15, the J gene TRBJ2-2; D remains ambiguous. CDR1 and CDR2 (germline): LNHNV, YYDKDF (reference sequence). V lost 6 bases, J lost 4 bases, and 6 bases lay in between. The CDR3 covers 12 residues. CDR3 loop: CATRVSTGELFF. CDR3 DNA: TGTGCCACCAGAGTTTCCACCGGGGAGCTGTTTTTT.

This clonotype appeared many times. The J gene is TRBJ2-5, the V gene TRBV15; D not resolved. Looked up from germline, CDR1 is LNHNV and CDR2 is YYDKDF (reference sequence). CDR3 length: 14 residues. V was cut by 1 base and J by 2 bases, with 8 bases left in between. In DNA form, the CDR3 reads TGTGCCACCAGCAGAGCTCAGATTCAAGAGACCCAGTACTTC. It yields the protein CATSRAQIQETQYF.

This clonotype was detected a few times. A single base separates this from a much larger clone, so it may be a read error. The V gene is TRBV28, the J gene TRBJ2-3, with TRBD1 matching over 11 bases. This CDR3 has 17 amino acids. CDR1 is MDHEN and CDR2 is SYDVKM in the germline V gene. CDR3 sequence reads: CAGSKARDRGYTDTQYF. The CDR3 DNA reads TGTGCCGGCAGTAAGGCCCGGGACAGGGGGTACACAGATACGCAGTATTTT. Using reference TRBV28 and TRBJ2-3 for the parts outside the CDR3, the full variable domain is DVKVTQSSRYLVKRTGEKVFLECVQDMDHENMFWYRQDPGLGLRLIYFSYDVKMKEKGDIPEGYSVSREKKERFSLILESASTNQTSMYLCAGSKARDRGYTDTQYFGPGTRLTVL.

This clonotype was recorded at least ten times. This chain uses TRBV12-3 or TRBV12-4 with TRBJ2-7; D is unresolved. This CDR3 comprises 14 residues. Trimming took off 1 base at V and 4 bases at J, with 11 bases between the two ends. CDR3 region: CASSLGPTGYEQYF. CDR3 coding DNA: TGTGCCAGCAGTTTAGGACCGACGGGTTACGAGCAGTACTTC.

This clonotype was seen once. The missing conserved phenylalanine or tryptophan at the end of this CDR3 makes a read error likely. V usage is TRBV10-2 and J usage is TRBJ2-7; possible D gene TRBD1, 5 bases. This CDR3 is 11 amino acids long. The V gene's germline CDR1 is WSHSY and CDR2 SAAADI. V was pared by 3 bases and J by 7 bases, with 7 bases between. This CDR3 is CASSEGDEQYL. Written as DNA, the CDR3 is TGCGCCAGCAGTGAAGGGGATGAGCAGTACCTC.